Below are 11 T cell receptor beta chains sequenced from a single sample in a study of T cell changes during pregnancy in multiple sclerosis. Data came from immunoSEQ multiplex PCR; TCRdb stores just in-frame clones and leaves some out. The sample has 20,000 to 25,000 clones, roughly 90% seen once; the top ten hold about 1.2%. The sequencing used CD4+ T cells from peripheral blood mononuclear cells, collected in the first trimester of pregnancy. The receptors come from a female donor in good health, enrolled as a control in a pregnancy study.

The V gene is TRBV5-6, the J gene TRBJ1-6, with 8 bases that match TRBD1. The trim removed 4 bases at V and 9 bases at J, leaving 9 bases unmatched. This CDR3 spans 15 amino acids. Germline lookup yields CDR1 SGHDT and CDR2 YYEEEE. The CDR3 sequence is CASSQYRGRGSPLHF. The CDR3 DNA reads TGTGCCAGCAGCCAGTACAGGGGGAGAGGTTCACCCCTCCACTTT.

The CDR3: CASSPTTGQYTEAFF. CDR3 DNA: TGTGCCAGCAGCCCCACCACGGGACAGTACACTGAAGCTTTCTTT. This chain uses TRBV14 with TRBJ1-1; 7 positions agree with TRBD1. Germline CDR1 SGHDN, CDR2 FVKESK. The CDR3 consists of 15 residues. The ends lost 4 bases at V and 3 bases at J; junction bases unmatched: 8.

The chain carries TRBV7-8 and TRBJ2-1, with D perhaps TRBD2 (6 bases). The CDR3 sequence is 17 residues long. The germline V gene has CDR1 SGHVS and CDR2 FQNEAQ. V was clipped by 5 bases and J by 9 bases, with 26 bases between them. CDR3 bases: TGTGCCAGCAGCCCCAGTCGTTTTGGCGGGGACGATTCTGAGCAGTTCTTC. Protein product: CASSPSRFGGDDSEQFF.

The chain employs TRBV9 and TRBJ1-5; TRBD1 might be the D (5 bases). The V and J ends lost 0 bases and 2 bases respectively, with 18 bases between them. Germline CDR1 and CDR2: SGDLS and YYNGEE. The CDR3 runs 18 residues. CDR3 bases: TGTGCCAGCAGCGTAGACGAAGGCGGGGGATCTCGCAATCAGCCCCAGCATTTT. It specifies CASSVDEGGGSRNQPQHF.

V gene TRBV11-3 combines with J gene TRBJ2-1; TRBD2 is a possible D gene (6 bases). The ends were cut back, 5 bases at V and 0 bases at J, with 14 bases in the middle. Germline V CDR1 and CDR2: SGHNT, YENEEA. CDR3 length equals 16 residues. The CDR3: CASSPEGGSSYNEQFF. CDR3 in DNA: TGTGCCAGCAGCCCCGAGGGAGGCAGCTCCTACAATGAGCAGTTCTTC.

This clone is deemed medium-sized. J is TRBJ1-2 and V is TRBV29-1, with no clear D. CDR1 and CDR2 (germline): SQVTM, ANQGSEA. This CDR3 region has 12 residues. The V end was cut by 5 bases, the J end by 8 bases, with 15 bases between. The CDR3 protein is CSVSVGVGGYTF. DNA for the CDR3: TGCAGCGTTAGTGTCGGGGTAGGGGGCTACACCTTC.

CDR3 sequence reads: CASSQDKWQGSGYTF. As DNA, the CDR3 is TGCGCCAGCAGCCAAGATAAGTGGCAGGGGTCTGGCTACACCTTC. The chain is built from TRBV4-3 and TRBJ1-2, with D possibly matching TRBD1 (6 bases). Looked up from germline, CDR1 is LGHNA and CDR2 is YSLEER. The V end lost 0 bases, the J end lost 7 bases, and 15 bases lay between the germline ends. The CDR3 is 15 amino acids.

The rearrangement links TRBV5-4 to TRBJ2-5, with TRBD1 as a possible D gene (5 bases). Trimming shortened V by 0 bases and J by 0 bases, and 12 bases separated the two germline ends. The CDR3 consists of 16 residues. Germline V gene lookup returns CDR1 SGHNT and CDR2 YYREEE (reference sequence). As DNA, the CDR3 is TGTGCCAGCAGCTTGGCCGGCAGGGCGTACCAAGAGACCCAGTACTTC. It yields the protein CASSLAGRAYQETQYF.

V and J are TRBV9 and TRBJ2-2, with D uncertain. The CDR3 has 17 residues. Looked up from germline, CDR1 is SGDLS and CDR2 is YYNGEE. Trimming stripped 0 bases from V and 2 bases from J, with 14 bases between. CDR3 residues: CASSVASSLLNTGELFF. CDR3 bases: TGTGCCAGCAGCGTAGCGTCCAGTCTCCTTAACACCGGGGAGCTGTTTTTT.

This clone came up once. The J gene is TRBJ1-2, the V gene TRBV7-9; perhaps TRBD1 as D (6 bases). Trimming left V 5 bases short and J 7 bases short, with 17 bases between. Germline CDR1 and CDR2: SEHNR and FQNEAQ (reference sequence). The length of the CDR3 is 14 residues. The CDR3 here is CASSPPGQSTGYTF. In DNA, the CDR3 is TGTGCCAGCAGCCCCCCGGGACAAAGTACTGGCTACACCTTC. Using reference TRBV7-9 and TRBJ1-2 for the parts outside the CDR3, the full variable domain is DTGVSQNPRHKITKRGQNVTFRCDPISEHNRLYWYRQTLGQGPEFLTYFQNEAQLEKSRLLSDRFSAERPKGSFSTLEIQRTEQGDSAMYLCASSPPGQSTGYTFGSGTRLTVV.

The chain couples TRBV11-2 to TRBJ2-2, with 7 positions matching TRBD1. Trimming removed 4 bases from V and 6 bases from J; junction bases left unmatched: 11. The germline gives CDR1 SGHAT, CDR2 FQNNGV. This CDR3 has 16 residues. The CDR3 region has the DNA TGTGCCAGCAGCTCAGCCAAGACAGGGTTCGCCGGGGAGCTGTTTTTT. Its protein is CASSSAKTGFAGELFF.